Following are 11 T cell receptor beta chains from one sample sequenced in a study of blood T cell repertoires in COVID-19. The repertoire was sequenced with immunoSEQ multiplex PCR; TCRdb's copy has only in-frame clones and lacks some. The data show fewer than 100,000 clones, around nine tenths seen once. The material sequenced was peripheral blood. The source is a man aged 45-65 years with acute or convalescent COVID-19.

This clone was counted a few times. The genes are TRBV19 and TRBJ2-2; TRBD1 matches 10 bases. CDR3 size: 15 residues. With V trimmed by 7 bases and J by 5 bases, 7 bases remained unmatched. Germline V CDR1 and CDR2: LNHDA, SQIVND (reference sequence). The CDR3 sequence: CASILGQGRTGELFF. In nucleotides, the CDR3 is TGTGCCAGTATCTTGGGACAGGGGAGAACCGGGGAGCTGTTTTTT.

The CDR3 DNA is TGTGCCAGCAGCCCCCGACAGGGGAGGACAGATACGCAGTATTTT. It codes for CASSPRQGRTDTQYF. The V gene is TRBV7-8, the J gene TRBJ2-3; 8 bases line up with TRBD1. CDR1 is SGHVS, CDR2 FQNEAQ, per germline. The CDR3 is 15 amino acids. Germline trimming cut 5 bases from V and 3 bases from J; bases unmatched to any gene: 7.

The CDR3 protein is CASSPGQGAGSNQPQHF. CDR3 sequence (DNA): TGCGCCAGCAGCCCCGGACAGGGGGCGGGTAGCAATCAGCCCCAGCATTTT. This sequence joins TRBV5-1 and TRBJ1-5, with TRBD1 matching over 11 bases. The CDR3 has 17 residues. Germline V gene lookup returns CDR1 SGHRS and CDR2 YFSETQ. The V and J ends lost 4 bases and 0 bases, in that order; junction bases with no gene match: 6. Looking up the rest from reference TRBV5-1 and TRBJ1-5 gives the full variable domain: KAGVTQTPRYLIKTRGQQVTLSCSPISGHRSVSWYQQTPGQGLQFLFEYFSETQRNKGNFPGRFSGRQFSNSRSEMNVSTLELGDSALYLCASSPGQGAGSNQPQHFGDGTRLSIL.

The chain uses TRBV27 and TRBJ1-4; TRBD1 is a possible D gene (5 bases). The V end was cut by 2 bases, the J end by 0 bases, with 7 bases between. Per the germline V gene, CDR1 is MNHEY and CDR2 is SMNVEV (reference sequence). The CDR3 contains 15 residues. The CDR3 region has the DNA TGTGCCAGCAGTTTAGGGGGGACAACTAATGAAAAACTGTTTTTT. Translating gives CASSLGGTTNEKLFF.

J is TRBJ2-3 and V is TRBV7-9; TRBD2 might be the D (6 bases). CDR1 is SEHNR and CDR2 is FQNEAQ in the germline V gene (reference sequence). The V end was cut by 1 base, the J end by 4 bases, with 18 bases between. The CDR3 runs to 17 residues. The CDR3 coding sequence is TGTGCCAGCAGCTTAGGCCTGACGCGGGATGGATCAGATACGCAGTATTTT. It yields the protein CASSLGLTRDGSDTQYF.

The chain uses TRBV10-2 and TRBJ1-5; D is uncertain. The CDR3 totals 14 residues. Germline lookup yields CDR1 WSHSY and CDR2 SAAADI. Trimming left V 3 bases short and J 3 bases short, with 9 bases between. CDR3 coding DNA: TGCGCCAGCAGTGATCGGCAGGCCAATCAGCCCCAGCATTTT. Translation gives CASSDRQANQPQHF.

V is TRBV29-1 and J is TRBJ2-3; D gene ambiguous. Germline loops: CDR1 SQVTM, CDR2 ANQGSEA. The CDR3 spans 15 residues. The germline V and J ends were trimmed by 6 bases and 2 bases, with 18 bases remaining between them. The CDR3 sequence: CSVDGTGWVTDTQYF. The CDR3 DNA is TGCAGCGTCGATGGAACCGGGTGGGTCACAGATACGCAGTATTTT.

The chain links TRBV6-5 to TRBJ2-3; TRBD1 agrees at 10 bases. V trimming: 2 bases; J trimming: 4 bases; junction bases outside the gene matches: 6. The CDR3 loop spans 16 amino acids. The V gene's germline CDR1 is MNHEY and CDR2 SVGAGI. The CDR3 DNA reads TGTGCCAGCAGTTACCTCGGGACAGGGGCTGCAGATACGCAGTATTTT. Its protein is CASSYLGTGAADTQYF.

V is TRBV18 and J is TRBJ2-3; D ambiguous. The germline V and J ends were trimmed by 3 bases and 5 bases, with 9 bases remaining between them. The CDR3 loop spans 13 amino acids. Germline V lookup: CDR1 KGHSH, CDR2 LQKENI. In DNA, the CDR3 is TGTGCCAGCTCACCCCCCCTCGTAGATACGCAGTATTTT. This translates into CASSPPLVDTQYF.

In regard to this clone: The sample has other DNA sequences that encode this CDR3 too. The genes are TRBV27 and TRBJ1-5; TRBD1 matches at 7 bases. The J segment lost 7 bases and the V segment lost 5 bases, leaving 8 bases of the junction unmatched. The CDR3 extends over 14 amino acids. Looked up from germline, CDR1 is MNHEY and CDR2 is SMNVEV (reference sequence). In DNA, the CDR3 is TGTGCCAGCAGTCTCCGACAGGGATACCAGCCCCAGCATTTT. Its protein product is CASSLRQGYQPQHF.

The chain employs TRBV5-1 and TRBJ2-7, with 10 bases lining up with TRBD1. V gave up 0 bases and J gave up 6 bases; unmatched junction bases: 0. The CDR3 is 13 residues long. CDR1 SGHRS and CDR2 YFSETQ come from the germline V gene. CDR3 sequence (DNA): TGCGCCAGCAGCTTGGGGACAGGGGGCGAGCAGTACTTC. Translated, it gives CASSLGTGGEQYF.